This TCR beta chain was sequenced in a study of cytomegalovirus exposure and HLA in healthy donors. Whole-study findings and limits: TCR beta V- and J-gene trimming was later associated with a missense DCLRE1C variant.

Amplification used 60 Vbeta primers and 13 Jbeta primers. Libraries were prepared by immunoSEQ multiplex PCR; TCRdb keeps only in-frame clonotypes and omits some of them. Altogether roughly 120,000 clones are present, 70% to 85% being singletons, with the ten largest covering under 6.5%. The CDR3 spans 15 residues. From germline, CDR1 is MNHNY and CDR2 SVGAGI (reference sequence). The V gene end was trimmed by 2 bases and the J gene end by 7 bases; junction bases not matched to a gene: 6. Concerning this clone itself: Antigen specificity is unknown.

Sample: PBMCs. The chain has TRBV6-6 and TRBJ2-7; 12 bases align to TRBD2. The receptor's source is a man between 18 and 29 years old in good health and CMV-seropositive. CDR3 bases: TGTGCCAGCAGTTACCCGACTAGCGGGGGTCGAGAGCAGTACTTC. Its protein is CASSYPTSGGREQYF.